Following are 32 T cell receptor beta chains from one sample sequenced in a study of blood T cell repertoires in COVID-19. Sequenced by immunoSEQ multiplex PCR; TCRdb stores in-frame clones only, minus some. The sample lists approximately 280,000 clones; almost 90% were seen once. Sequenced: PBMCs or T cells enriched from blood (not recorded which). These receptors all come from a woman younger than 35 with acute COVID-19.

The rearrangement links TRBV27 to TRBJ1-5; D not resolved. V lost 2 bases and J lost 6, with 8 bases in between. The CDR3 has 13 residues. Germline V gene sequence: CDR1 MNHEY, CDR2 SMNVEV (reference sequence). CDR3 protein: CASSLRAGQPQHF. DNA of the CDR3: TGTGCCAGCAGTTTAAGGGCGGGTCAGCCCCAGCATTTT.

The CDR3 region has the DNA TGTGCCACCAGTGAATCGGGAGGGCCCTCCGAGCAGTACTTC. Amino acid sequence: CATSESGGPSEQYF. The chain joins TRBV24-1 to TRBJ2-7; 8 nucleotides match TRBD2. Unmatched junction bases numbered 7, after V lost 4 bases and J lost 6 bases. The CDR3 runs 14 residues. Germline assignment: CDR1 KGHDR and CDR2 SFDVKD.

This sequence joins TRBV5-1 and TRBJ1-5; D is unresolved. The CDR3 consists of 15 residues. CDR1 and CDR2 from the germline V gene are SGHRS and YFSETQ. V was trimmed by 5 bases and J by 0 bases, leaving 12 bases between them. The CDR3 bases are TGCGCCAGCAGGCAGACTCCCGATAGCAATCAGCCCCAGCATTTT. It codes for CASRQTPDSNQPQHF.

The rearrangement uses TRBV5-4 and TRBJ2-1; the match to TRBD1 covers 10 bases. Trimming at V came to 5 bases and at J to 4 bases, leaving 9 bases not matched to a gene. Germline values: CDR1 SGHNT, CDR2 YYREEE (reference sequence). This CDR3 has 16 residues. The CDR3 nucleotides are TGTGCCAGCAGAGGGCGCCGACAGGGGGCTTACAATGAGCAGTTCTTC. Translation: CASRGRRQGAYNEQFF. Using reference TRBV5-4 and TRBJ2-1 for the parts outside the CDR3, the full variable domain is ETGVTQSPTHLIKTRGQQVTLRCSSQSGHNTVSWYQQALGQGPQFIFQYYREEENGRGNFPPRFSGLQFPNYSSELNVNALELDDSALYLCASRGRRQGAYNEQFFGPGTRLTVL.

This clone occurred a few times. The J gene is TRBJ2-1, the V gene TRBV6-5, with D hard to call. Germline V gene data show CDR1 as MNHEY and CDR2 as SVGAGI. This CDR3 region has 13 residues. Trimming shortened V by 9 bases and J by 0 bases, and 9 bases separated the two germline ends. In DNA, the CDR3 is TGTGCCAGTCGAAGGAGCTCCTACAATGAGCAGTTCTTC. It translates to CASRRSSYNEQFF.

J is TRBJ1-6 and V is TRBV27; 7 bases are shared with TRBD1. Germline CDR1 reads MNHEY; CDR2 reads SMNVEV (reference sequence). V gave up 6 bases and J gave up 3 bases; unmatched junction bases: 8. This CDR3 is built from 16 residues. As DNA, the CDR3 is TGTGCCAGCAGGTACGGGACAGAGAACTATAATTCACCCCTCCACTTT. Translation gives CASRYGTENYNSPLHF.

The gene calls are TRBV20-1 and TRBJ2-7; perhaps TRBD2 as D (6 bases). Trimming shortened V by 3 bases and J by 0 bases, and 12 bases separated the two germline ends. From germline, CDR1 is DFQATT and CDR2 SNEGSKA (reference sequence). CDR3 length: 14 amino acids. The CDR3 region has the DNA TGCAGTGCTAGTTTCGGCGGGAACTCCTACGAGCAGTACTTC. It is translated as CSASFGGNSYEQYF.

This clone came up once. V and J are TRBV28 and TRBJ2-2, with D tentatively TRBD2 (5 bases). V was pared by 10 bases and J by 4 bases, with 16 bases between. From germline, CDR1 is MDHEN and CDR2 SYDVKM. The CDR3 sequence is 14 residues long. As DNA, the CDR3 is TGTGCCACCATACGAGGGTCTCGCACCGGGGAGCTGTTTTTT. This encodes CATIRGSRTGELFF.

The chain uses TRBV18 and TRBJ2-1; 10 nucleotides line up with TRBD1. The junction had 6 bases not matched to a gene; V was cut back by 3 bases and J by 1 base. Germline V gives CDR1 KGHSH, CDR2 LQKENI. The CDR3 sequence is 17 residues long. As DNA, the CDR3 is TGTGCCAGCTCACCGTTAGGACAGGGGGTTTCCTACAATGAGCAGTTCTTC. Its translation: CASSPLGQGVSYNEQFF.

The J gene is TRBJ2-5, the V gene TRBV10-3; 9 nucleotides match TRBD2. The length of the CDR3 is 16 residues. Trimming removed 3 bases from V and 3 bases from J; junction bases left unmatched: 8. CDR1 and CDR2 from the germline V gene are ENHRY and SYGVKD. CDR3 protein: CAISEPAGGTKETQYF. The CDR3 region has the DNA TGTGCCATCAGTGAACCGGCGGGAGGGACCAAAGAGACCCAGTACTTC.

The chain recombines TRBV28 with TRBJ2-1; 7 nucleotides line up with TRBD1. The ends lost 5 bases at V and 1 base at J; junction bases unmatched: 5. The CDR3 runs 15 residues. Germline V gene sequence: CDR1 MDHEN, CDR2 SYDVKM. The CDR3 sequence: CASSPGQTSYNEQFF. DNA of the CDR3: TGTGCCAGCAGTCCGGGACAGACATCCTACAATGAGCAGTTCTTC.

This chain connects TRBV4-2 to TRBJ1-4; D gene uncertain. The length of the CDR3 is 20 residues. Germline V CDR1 and CDR2: LGHNA, YNFKEQ. Between the trimmed V and J ends, which lost 0 bases and 4 bases, there was a span of 24 bases. The CDR3 here is CASSQDLHGYAQNINEKLFF. CDR3 sequence (DNA): TGTGCCAGCAGCCAAGATTTGCACGGGTATGCCCAAAACATTAATGAAAAACTGTTTTTT.

The count of this clone is one. The genes are TRBV2 and TRBJ1-5; TRBD1 aligns across 9 bases. Germline V gene sequence: CDR1 SNHLY, CDR2 FYNNEI. The length of the CDR3 is 15 residues. J lost 6 bases, V lost 6 bases, and 9 bases had no gene match. The CDR3 region is CASRGWGQGRQPQHF. The DNA for the CDR3 is TGTGCCAGCAGGGGTTGGGGACAGGGTCGTCAGCCCCAGCATTTT.

The chain has TRBV7-2 and TRBJ1-5; 9 bases are shared with TRBD1. CDR1 is SGHTA, CDR2 FQGNSA, per germline. V lost 5 bases and J lost 1; bases outside the gene matches: 9. The CDR3 runs 17 residues. CDR3 protein: CASSRGTGLISNQPQHF. The CDR3, as DNA: TGTGCCAGCAGCCGTGGGACAGGGCTCATCAGCAATCAGCCCCAGCATTTT.

The sample holds one count of this clone. The CDR3 is CSVAEGRENSPLHF. In DNA, the CDR3 is TGCAGCGTTGCGGAGGGCAGGGAAAATTCACCCCTCCACTTT. The gene calls are TRBV29-1 and TRBJ1-6; the D gene is possibly TRBD1 (5 bases). V lost 4 bases to trimming and J lost 7 bases, with 14 bases between them. Germline assignment: CDR1 SQVTM and CDR2 ANQGSEA. This CDR3 spans 14 amino acids.

The CDR3, as DNA: TGTGCCAGCAGCGTTGACTTCTCTGGAAACACCATATATTTT. It codes for CASSVDFSGNTIYF. The rearrangement uses TRBV9 and TRBJ1-3, with no clear D. Germline V lookup: CDR1 SGDLS, CDR2 YYNGEE. The CDR3 length is 14 residues. Trimming cost V 2 bases and J 0 bases, with 6 bases left between them.

This rearrangement joins TRBV6-1 to TRBJ2-5; D might be TRBD1 (6 bases). Between the trimmed V and J ends, which lost 4 bases and 1 base, there was a span of 16 bases. This CDR3 is 16 amino acids long. Germline V gives CDR1 MNHNS, CDR2 SASEGT. The CDR3 loop is CASSALPGVIQETQYF. The CDR3 nucleotides are TGTGCCAGCAGTGCGCTCCCAGGGGTCATCCAAGAGACCCAGTACTTC.

The V gene is TRBV9, the J gene TRBJ2-7; 9 bases are a match to TRBD2. Germline-derived CDR1 and CDR2 are SGDLS and YYNGEE. The V segment lost 3 bases and the J segment 6 bases; nucleotides outside the gene matches: 7. The CDR3 is 14 amino acids. In DNA, the CDR3 is TGTGCCAGCAGCGGAGGGGGACTAGCTTTCGAGCAGTACTTC. Residues: CASSGGGLAFEQYF. Supplemented by reference TRBV9 and TRBJ2-7, the full variable domain reads DSGVTQTPKHLITATGQRVTLRCSPRSGDLSVYWYQQSLDQGLQFLIQYYNGEERAKGNILERFSAQQFPDLHSELNLSSLELGDSALYFCASSGGGLAFEQYFGPGTRLTVT.

The table lists this clone with a count of one. The chain joins TRBV19 to TRBJ1-2; TRBD1 matches 7 bases. V lost 5 bases to trimming and J lost 3 bases; unmatched junction nucleotides: 6. Germline V gene data show CDR1 as LNHDA and CDR2 as SQIVND (reference sequence). The CDR3 consists of 14 residues. The CDR3 DNA follows: TGTGCCAGTAGTCCCATAACAGGGGACTATGGCTACACCTTC. Its protein product is CASSPITGDYGYTF.

This chain uses TRBV11-2 with TRBJ2-1, with 7 nucleotides matching TRBD2. Germline V gene sequence: CDR1 SGHAT, CDR2 FQNNGV. CDR3 length equals 14 residues. Germline trimming cut 5 bases from V and 6 bases from J; bases unmatched to any gene: 7. CDR3 nucleotides: TGTGCCAGCAGCCCCCTACGGGGGGTCAATGAGCAGTTCTTC. The encoded protein is CASSPLRGVNEQFF.

This chain's CDR3 is CASSNIAELAKNIQYF. In DNA, the CDR3 is TGTGCCAGTAGTAACATAGCGGAACTAGCCAAAAACATTCAGTACTTC. The chain links TRBV19 to TRBJ2-4; weak D call: TRBD2 (6 bases). This CDR3 spans 16 amino acids. CDR1 and CDR2 (germline): LNHDA, SQIVND (reference sequence). V was cut by 4 bases and J by 0 bases, with 13 bases left in between. Filled out from reference TRBV19 and TRBJ2-4, the complete variable domain reads DGGITQSPKYLFRKEGQNVTLSCEQNLNHDAMYWYRQDPGQGLRLIYYSQIVNDFQKGDIAEGYSVSREKKESFPLTVTSAQKNPTAFYLCASSNIAELAKNIQYFGAGTRLSVL.

The chain carries TRBV5-1 and TRBJ2-7; 10 positions match TRBD1. The CDR3 loop spans 13 amino acids. The V and J ends lost 6 bases and 3 bases, in that order; junction bases with no gene match: 3. Germline assignment: CDR1 SGHRS and CDR2 YFSETQ. The CDR3 reads CASTRDRGYEQYF. As DNA, the CDR3 is TGCGCCAGCACCCGGGACAGGGGCTACGAGCAGTACTTC.

CDR3 residues: CASSSQQGIIGNTIYF. In DNA form, the CDR3 reads TGCGCCAGCAGCTCACAACAGGGGATCATCGGAAACACCATATATTTT. V gene TRBV5-1 combines with J gene TRBJ1-3, with 7 positions matching TRBD1. The CDR3 contains 16 residues. The V gene end was trimmed by 3 bases and the J gene end by 4 bases; junction bases not matched to a gene: 10. Germline loops: CDR1 SGHRS, CDR2 YFSETQ.

This chain links TRBV27 with TRBJ2-1, with 9 bases fitting TRBD2. The CDR3 totals 17 residues. Germline CDR1 is MNHEY and CDR2 is SMNVEV (reference sequence). V was clipped by 0 bases and J by 0 bases; unmatched bases: 3. CDR3: CASSLSSGGSSYNEQFF. The CDR3 DNA reads TGTGCCAGCAGTTTATCGAGCGGGGGGAGCTCCTACAATGAGCAGTTCTTC.

V gene TRBV30 combines with J gene TRBJ2-7, with 10 bases aligning to TRBD1. CDR1 and CDR2 (germline): GTSNPN, SVGIG (reference sequence). The CDR3 has 14 amino acids. The V and J ends lost 5 bases and 5 bases, in that order; junction bases with no gene match: 9. The CDR3 region has the DNA TGTGCCTGGGACTACGGGACAGGGGTACACGAGCAGTACTTC. Protein: CAWDYGTGVHEQYF.

Details on this clone: In the same sample, other DNA sequences code for this CDR3. CDR3 in amino acids: CASSPTVNTEAFF. CDR3 in DNA: TGTGCCAGCAGTCCGACAGTCAACACTGAAGCTTTCTTT. V gene TRBV27 combines with J gene TRBJ1-1, with a tentative D call TRBD1 (5 bases). CDR3 length: 13 amino acids. The V gene's germline CDR1 is MNHEY and CDR2 SMNVEV (reference sequence). V lost 5 bases to trimming and J lost 2 bases, with 9 bases between them.

The chain employs TRBV3-1 (or the pseudogene TRBV3-2) and TRBJ2-7, with 8 bases fitting TRBD1. With 4 bases clipped from V and 0 bases from J, the junction kept 8 bases outside the gene matches. Germline V gene lookup returns CDR1 LGHDT and CDR2 YNNKEL (reference sequence). This CDR3 is built from 16 residues. The CDR3 is CASSPLQGVGSYEQYF. CDR3 nucleotides: TGTGCCAGCAGCCCGCTACAGGGGGTAGGCTCCTACGAGCAGTACTTC.

V gene TRBV6-5 combines with J gene TRBJ2-7; D might be TRBD1 (5 bases). Per the germline V gene, CDR1 is MNHEY and CDR2 is SVGAGI. The V end was cut by 7 bases, the J end by 0 bases, with 16 bases between. The CDR3 sequence is 15 residues long. The CDR3 DNA follows: TGTGCCAGCACTCATGGGGCTATTAGCTCCTACGAGCAGTACTTC. Encoded protein: CASTHGAISSYEQYF.

Concerning this clone itself: Other DNA sequences in the same sample also yield this CDR3. The chain carries TRBV14 and TRBJ2-7; no clear D. The germline gives CDR1 SGHDN, CDR2 FVKESK. Trimming took off 1 base at V and 3 bases at J, with 4 bases between the two ends. The CDR3 loop spans 12 amino acids. CDR3 nucleotides: TGTGCCAGCAGCCAAGCTGTCTACGAGCAGTACTTC. Translated: CASSQAVYEQYF.

The rearrangement joins TRBV9 to TRBJ2-7; weak D call: TRBD1 (6 bases). Trimming removed 3 bases from V and 2 bases from J, with 9 bases in between. The germline V gene encodes CDR1 SGDLS and CDR2 YYNGEE. The CDR3 is 13 residues long. The CDR3 loop is CASSGQDTYEQYF. CDR3 DNA sequence: TGTGCCAGCAGCGGACAGGACACCTACGAGCAGTACTTC. Complete variable domain (other parts from reference TRBV9 and TRBJ2-7): DSGVTQTPKHLITATGQRVTLRCSPRSGDLSVYWYQQSLDQGLQFLIQYYNGEERAKGNILERFSAQQFPDLHSELNLSSLELGDSALYFCASSGQDTYEQYFGPGTRLTVT.

The chain is built from TRBV19 and TRBJ1-5; 10 nucleotides agree with TRBD1. The CDR3 length is 16 residues. Trimming cost V 5 bases and J 1 base; bases outside gene matches: 5. Germline loops: CDR1 LNHDA, CDR2 SQIVND (reference sequence). CDR3 in amino acids: CASSDRGLTSNQPQHF. The DNA for the CDR3 is TGTGCCAGTAGTGACAGGGGGCTAACGAGCAATCAGCCCCAGCATTTT.

The chain recombines TRBV28 with TRBJ1-6; possibly TRBD1 for D (6 bases). V gave up 1 base and J gave up 9 bases, with 13 bases separating them. Germline loops: CDR1 MDHEN, CDR2 SYDVKM. The CDR3 is 15 amino acids. CDR3 coding DNA: TGTGCCAGCAGTTTATCAATAACAGGGACTTCACCCCTCCACTTT. It translates to CASSLSITGTSPLHF. The complete variable domain, with remaining parts taken from reference TRBV28 and TRBJ1-6, reads DVKVTQSSRYLVKRTGEKVFLECVQDMDHENMFWYRQDPGLGLRLIYFSYDVKMKEKGDIPEGYSVSREKKERFSLILESASTNQTSMYLCASSLSITGTSPLHFGNGTRLTVT.